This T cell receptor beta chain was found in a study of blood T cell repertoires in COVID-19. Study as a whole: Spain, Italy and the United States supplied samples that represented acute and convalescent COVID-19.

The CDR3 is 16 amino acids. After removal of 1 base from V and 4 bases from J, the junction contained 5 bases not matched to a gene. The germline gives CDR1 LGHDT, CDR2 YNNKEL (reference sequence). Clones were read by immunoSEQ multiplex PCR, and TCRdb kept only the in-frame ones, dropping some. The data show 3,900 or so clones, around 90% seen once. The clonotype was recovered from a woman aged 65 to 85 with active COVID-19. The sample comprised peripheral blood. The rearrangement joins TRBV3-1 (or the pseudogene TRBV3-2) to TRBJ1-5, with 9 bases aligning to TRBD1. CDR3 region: CASSQVVGTGNQPQHF. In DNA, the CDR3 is TGTGCCAGCAGCCAAGTGGTCGGGACAGGGAATCAGCCCCAGCATTTT.